The T cell receptor beta chain described here comes from a study of CD8 T cells in Susac syndrome. General study results and limits: Acknowledgment was made by the study that its TCR sequencing and HLA analysis involved a relatively small number of individuals.

TCR beta was sequenced from blood CD8+ and CD4+ T cells. TEMRA cells were FACS-enriched, while CD8+ and CD4+ T cells were negatively isolated. The CDR3 has 14 residues. CDR1 LGHDT and CDR2 YNNKEL come from the germline V gene (reference sequence). Trimming removed 3 bases at V and 7 bases at J, with 13 bases between. A note on this clonotype: Its antigen is unidentified.

It was with random hexamers that roughly 0.45 to 1 ug RNA was reverse transcribed. Across 54 Vbeta and 13 Jbeta, TCR beta CDR3 was amplified with immunoSEQ multiplex PCR. MiXCR, run by TCRdb on the immunoSEQ multiplex PCR reads, gives a single entry per CDR3 protein. Of about 80,000 distinct CDR3 sequences in the sample, over 90% were seen once. The gene calls are TRBV3-1 and TRBJ2-1, with D hard to call. The sequenced material came from CD8+ T cells from PBMCs. The TCR was taken from a human donor in good health. The CDR3 sequence: CASSHKTGLNEQFF. The CDR3 DNA reads TGTGCCAGCAGCCATAAGACTGGGTTGAATGAGCAGTTCTTC.